This T cell receptor (beta chain) is from a study of neurological immune-mediated disorders. Broader study findings: The greatest TCR clonal expansion occurred in HTLV-1-associated myelopathy and the least in multiple sclerosis, which fell below healthy controls.

This clonotype was seen ten or more times. The antigen is unknown. Via MiXCR, TCRdb re-called the 5' RACE reads, giving one row per CDR3 protein. The sample includes about 46,000 distinct CDR3 sequences, approximately 2.8% of them seen just once. The CDR3 is made up of 15 amino acids. Per the germline V gene, CDR1 is SGHRS and CDR2 is YFSETQ. V gave up 0 bases and J gave up 0 bases, with 4 bases separating them. The sequence derives from a woman aged 45-59 years with multiple sclerosis. Sequences were obtained from PBMCs. The V call is TRBV5-1, the J call TRBJ2-6; D gene uncertain. CDR3 nucleotide sequence: TGCGCCAGCAGCTTGGTAGGCTCTGGGGCCAACGTCCTGACTTTC. Protein product: CASSLVGSGANVLTF.